This T cell receptor (beta chain) was identified during a study of shared clonotypes between healthy human individuals. Overall study: Each donor had three CD4 naive, three CD4 memory, two CD8 naive and one CD8 memory plate. General study findings and limits: Across a handful of donors, naive CD4 shared 5% to 5.5%, naive CD8 more than 3%, memory CD4 about 2.5%, memory CD8 about 0.38%.

The length of the CDR3 is 14 residues. From germline, CDR1 is SEHNR and CDR2 FQNEAQ (reference sequence). With 5 bases clipped from V and 2 bases from J, the junction kept 3 bases outside the gene matches. Produced via immunoSEQ multiplex PCR; TCRdb's table is partial and in-frame only. The sample yields 600,000 or so clones, 98% seen once. Naive-designated CD8 cells lacked CD45RO, were positively enriched for CCR7, and omitted terminally differentiated effector memory CD45RA+ cells. This clone was detected once. What it recognizes is unknown. Distinct nucleotide sequences in the sample also encode this CDR3.

The gene calls are TRBV7-9 and TRBJ2-7, with 10 bases lining up with TRBD2. This TCR was recovered from a young man in good health. The sample taken for sequencing was naive CD8+ T cells sorted from blood. The CDR3 protein is CASSPAGGPYEQYF. CDR3 nucleotides: TGTGCCAGCAGCCCAGCGGGAGGGCCCTACGAGCAGTACTTC.